The clone carrying this TCR beta chain has a handful of counts. This sample is drawn from a study of T cells in Graves' hyperthyroidism and ophthalmopathy. This CDR3 is 11 amino acids long. With 4 bases clipped from V and 9 bases from J, the junction kept 3 bases outside the gene matches. Germline V lookup: CDR1 DFQATT, CDR2 SNEGSKA (reference sequence). Amplified TCR beta CDR3 regions came from RNA transcripts. The HTBI primer set was used in a first-round RT-PCR of the TCR CDR3. TCRdb ran MiXCR on the multiplex PCR reads and lists one entry per CDR3 protein. The sample consists of about 59,000 distinct CDR3 sequences, approximately 50% of them appearing once.

This clonotype was sampled from an older woman with Graves' ophthalmopathy. The specimen was blood. The chain recombines TRBV20-1 with TRBJ2-7, with TRBD2 matching 10 bases. The CDR3 loop reads CSATGLARQYF. DNA of the CDR3: TGCAGTGCTACGGGACTAGCGAGGCAGTACTTC.